This T cell receptor (beta chain) was sequenced for a study of CD8+CD57+ T cells in acquired aplastic anemia. For the study at large: The sorted CD4+ and CD8+ cells yielded an average around 3.2 ug of DNA.

Only one count was recorded for this clonotype. According to the study, genomic DNA was the template for TCR beta VDJ and CDR3 profiling. TCRdb re-derived calls from the reads in MiXCR, one entry per CDR3 protein. This sample has some 190,000 distinct CDR3 sequences, with around 45% found just once. This CDR3 spans 11 amino acids. V was cut by 6 bases and J by 3 bases, with 9 bases left in between. Germline V gives CDR1 SQVTM, CDR2 ANQGSEA. The sequence was collected from a human donor in good health. Sequencing was done on a sample of sorted CD4+, CD8+, or CD8+CD57+ T cells (not recorded which) from PBMCs. The gene calls are TRBV29-1 and TRBJ2-7; D may correspond to TRBD1 or TRBD2 (5 bases each). CDR3 sequence reads: CSVQGVYEQYF. In nucleotides, the CDR3 is TGCAGCGTCCAGGGAGTCTACGAGCAGTACTTC.